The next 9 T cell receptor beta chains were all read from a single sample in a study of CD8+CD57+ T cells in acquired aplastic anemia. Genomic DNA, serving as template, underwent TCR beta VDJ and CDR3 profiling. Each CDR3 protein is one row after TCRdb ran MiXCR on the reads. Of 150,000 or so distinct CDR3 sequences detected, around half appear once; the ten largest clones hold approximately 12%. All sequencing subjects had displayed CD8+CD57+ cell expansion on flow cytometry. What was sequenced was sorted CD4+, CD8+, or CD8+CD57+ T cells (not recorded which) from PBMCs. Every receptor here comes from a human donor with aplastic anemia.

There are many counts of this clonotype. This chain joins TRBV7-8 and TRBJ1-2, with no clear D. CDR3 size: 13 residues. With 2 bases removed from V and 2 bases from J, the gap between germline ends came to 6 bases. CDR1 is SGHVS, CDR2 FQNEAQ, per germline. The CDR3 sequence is CASSLRANYGYTF. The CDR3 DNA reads TGTGCCAGCAGCTTACGGGCCAACTATGGCTACACCTTC.

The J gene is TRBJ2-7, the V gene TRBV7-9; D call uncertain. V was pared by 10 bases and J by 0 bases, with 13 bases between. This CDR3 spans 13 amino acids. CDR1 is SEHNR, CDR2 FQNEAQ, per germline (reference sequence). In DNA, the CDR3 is TGTGCCACCGCCGCCACAAGCTCCTACGAGCAGTACTTC. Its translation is CATAATSSYEQYF.

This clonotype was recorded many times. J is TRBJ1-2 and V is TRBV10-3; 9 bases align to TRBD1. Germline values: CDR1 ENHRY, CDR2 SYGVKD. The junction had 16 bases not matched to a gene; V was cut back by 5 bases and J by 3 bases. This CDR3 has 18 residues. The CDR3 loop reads CAISPTPIIQGADYGYTF. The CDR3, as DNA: TGTGCCATCAGTCCCACCCCAATAATACAGGGGGCAGACTATGGCTACACCTTC.

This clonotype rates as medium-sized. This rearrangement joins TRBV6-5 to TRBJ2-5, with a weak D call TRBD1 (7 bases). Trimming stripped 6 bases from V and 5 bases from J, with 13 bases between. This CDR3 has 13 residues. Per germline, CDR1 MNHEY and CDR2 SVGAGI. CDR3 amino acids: CASSRGEMETQYF. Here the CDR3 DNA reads TGTGCCAGCAGCAGGGGGGAAATGGAGACCCAGTACTTC.

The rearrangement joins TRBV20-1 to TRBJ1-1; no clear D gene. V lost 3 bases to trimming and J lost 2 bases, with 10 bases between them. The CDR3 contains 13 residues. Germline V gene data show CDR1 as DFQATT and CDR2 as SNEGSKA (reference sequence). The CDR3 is CSASESVNTEAFF. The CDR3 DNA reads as TGCAGTGCTAGTGAGTCGGTCAACACTGAAGCTTTCTTT.

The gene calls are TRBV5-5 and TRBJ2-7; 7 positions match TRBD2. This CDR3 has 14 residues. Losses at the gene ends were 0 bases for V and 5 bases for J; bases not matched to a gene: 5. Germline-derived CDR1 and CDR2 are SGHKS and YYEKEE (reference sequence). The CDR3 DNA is TGTGCCAGCAGCTTGGGGGAGGGCCTTAACGAGCAGTACTTC. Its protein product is CASSLGEGLNEQYF.

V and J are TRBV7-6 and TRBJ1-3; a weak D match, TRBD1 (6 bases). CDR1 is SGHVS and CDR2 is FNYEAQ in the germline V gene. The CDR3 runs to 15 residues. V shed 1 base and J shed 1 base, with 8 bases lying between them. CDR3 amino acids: CASSLDRVSGNTIYF. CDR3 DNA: TGTGCCAGCAGCTTAGACAGGGTGTCTGGAAACACCATATATTTT. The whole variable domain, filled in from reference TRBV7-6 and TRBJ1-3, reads GAGVSQSPRYKVTKRGQDVALRCDPISGHVSLYWYRQALGQGPEFLTYFNYEAQQDKSGLPNDRFSAERPEGSISTLTIQRTEQRDSAMYRCASSLDRVSGNTIYFGEGSWLTVV.

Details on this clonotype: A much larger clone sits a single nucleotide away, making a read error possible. CDR3 amino acids: CASSIAPRGGADEQFF. As DNA, the CDR3 is TGTGCCAGTAGTATCGCCCCTAGGGGGGGGGCTGATGAGCAGTTCTTC. V gene TRBV19 combines with J gene TRBJ2-1; D possibly corresponds to TRBD2 (7 bases). The V end was cut by 3 bases, the J end by 8 bases, with 20 bases between. CDR1 and CDR2 (germline): LNHDA, SQIVND (reference sequence). The CDR3 extends over 16 amino acids.

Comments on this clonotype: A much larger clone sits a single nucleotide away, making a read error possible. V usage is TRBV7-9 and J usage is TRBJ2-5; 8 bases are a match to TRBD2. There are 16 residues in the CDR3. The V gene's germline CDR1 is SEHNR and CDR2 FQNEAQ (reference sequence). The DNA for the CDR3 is TGTGCCAGCAGCTTCGGGGGGGCGGGGGTTGAGGAGACCCGGTACTTC. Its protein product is CASSFGGAGVEETRYF.